Listed here are 24 T cell receptor beta chains from one sample, sequenced in a study of response to subunit inactivated influenza vaccine. TCRdb fed the RT-PCR reads into MiXCR, producing one record per CDR3 protein. The profile shows around 480,000 distinct CDR3 sequences, approximately 15% of them singletons. The sequencing used CD4+ T cells sorted from PBMCs, collected around 25 months after vaccination. Receptors originate from a man in his fifties or sixties who received an inactivated influenza vaccine.

For the CDR3, the DNA is TGTGCCAGCAGCTTAGCTTTACGGAATGAGCAGTTCTTC. This sequence encodes CASSLALRNEQFF. V and J are TRBV11-2 and TRBJ2-1; no firm D call. The CDR3 loop spans 13 amino acids. Trimming took off 1 base at V and 7 bases at J, with 8 bases between the two ends. CDR1 and CDR2 (germline): SGHAT, FQNNGV.

The rearrangement joins TRBV19 to TRBJ2-2, with 9 bases fitting TRBD2. Trimming removed 8 bases from V and 0 bases from J; junction bases left unmatched: 10. In germline, CDR1 is LNHDA, CDR2 SQIVND (reference sequence). The CDR3 contains 17 residues. Written as DNA, the CDR3 is TGTGCCAGTTCAAGTAGCCTAGCGGGGACGAACACCGGGGAGCTGTTTTTT. Protein sequence: CASSSSLAGTNTGELFF. The whole variable domain, filled in from reference TRBV19 and TRBJ2-2, reads DGGITQSPKYLFRKEGQNVTLSCEQNLNHDAMYWYRQDPGQGLRLIYYSQIVNDFQKGDIAEGYSVSREKKESFPLTVTSAQKNPTAFYLCASSSSLAGTNTGELFFGEGSRLTVL.

This chain connects TRBV12-3 or TRBV12-4 to TRBJ2-2, with TRBD1 as a possible D gene (7 bases). This CDR3 region has 16 residues. The V end was cut by 2 bases, the J end by 7 bases, with 17 bases between. The DNA of the CDR3 is TGTGCCAGCAGTTTAATGCAGGGGGGTTTCGGCGGGGAGCTGTTTTTT. Amino acid sequence: CASSLMQGGFGGELFF.

This clonotype was found a few times. V is TRBV20-1 and J is TRBJ1-6; no clear D gene. The germline CDR1 and CDR2 sequences are DFQATT and SNEGSKA (reference sequence). CDR3 length: 16 residues. V was trimmed by 3 bases and J by 7 bases, leaving 19 bases between them. CDR3 coding DNA: TGCAGTGCTAGTCCGCGCAGAGAACTAGGGAATTCACCCCTCCACTTT. Its translation is CSASPRRELGNSPLHF.

This clonotype was counted only a few times. The genes are TRBV7-2 and TRBJ2-1; TRBD2 matches 10 bases. Losses at the gene ends were 0 bases for V and 4 bases for J; bases not matched to a gene: 6. The CDR3 covers 17 residues. Germline V gene data show CDR1 as SGHTA and CDR2 as FQGNSA. The CDR3, as DNA: TGTGCCAGCAGCTTAGCCAGCGGGGGGGCTGTATACAATGAGCAGTTCTTC. As protein: CASSLASGGAVYNEQFF.

The chain links TRBV5-1 to TRBJ1-1; 7 nucleotides match TRBD1. Losses at the gene ends were 4 bases for V and 4 bases for J; bases not matched to a gene: 16. The germline V gene encodes CDR1 SGHRS and CDR2 YFSETQ. The length of the CDR3 is 17 residues. CDR3 residues: CASSGNRGATLGTEAFF. DNA of the CDR3: TGCGCCAGCAGCGGAAACAGGGGAGCCACTTTGGGCACTGAAGCTTTCTTT.

The chain couples TRBV7-7 to TRBJ2-1; tentatively, D is TRBD1 (5 bases). Between the trimmed V and J ends, which lost 2 bases and 8 bases, there was a span of 13 bases. Germline V gene lookup returns CDR1 SSHAT and CDR2 FNYEAQ (reference sequence). The length of the CDR3 is 14 residues. DNA of the CDR3: TGTGCCAGCAGCTTACGGCAGGGTCAGGATGAGCAGTTCTTC. Translation gives CASSLRQGQDEQFF.

This clonotype showed up just a few times. This chain joins TRBV6-5 and TRBJ1-1; 7 bases line up with TRBD1. J was trimmed by 1 base and V by 0 bases; bases with no gene match: 5. The CDR3 runs to 16 residues. CDR1 and CDR2 (germline): MNHEY, SVGAGI. In DNA, the CDR3 is TGTGCCAGCAGTTACTCAACGGGACAGAAGAACACTGAAGCTTTCTTT. Protein product: CASSYSTGQKNTEAFF.

The sample holds a few counts of this clonotype. The gene calls are TRBV3-1 and TRBJ1-5; no clear D. Trimming left V 5 bases short and J 2 bases short, with 7 bases between. CDR1 and CDR2 from the germline V gene are LGHDT and YNNKEL (reference sequence). The CDR3 runs 13 residues. CDR3 protein: CASSASGNQPQHF. In DNA, the CDR3 is TGTGCCAGCAGCGCATCGGGCAATCAGCCCCAGCATTTT.

The V gene is TRBV6-2 or TRBV6-3, the J gene TRBJ2-1; 13 nucleotides agree with TRBD2. Germline trimming cut 2 bases from V and 9 bases from J; bases unmatched to any gene: 13. From germline, CDR1 is MNHEY and CDR2 SVGEGT. This CDR3 comprises 18 residues. The CDR3 sequence is CASSYVPGLAGARGEQFF. Here the CDR3 DNA reads TGTGCCAGCAGTTACGTCCCCGGACTAGCGGGGGCGAGGGGTGAGCAGTTCTTC.

This clonotype was seen only a few times. The CDR3 spells CSARGQVEETQYF. DNA for the CDR3: TGCAGTGCTAGAGGACAGGTGGAAGAGACCCAGTACTTC. This chain uses TRBV20-1 with TRBJ2-5, with D tentatively TRBD1 (6 bases). The V gene lost 1 base and the J gene lost 3 bases, with 9 bases spanning the gap. The length of the CDR3 is 13 residues. Germline V lookup: CDR1 DFQATT, CDR2 SNEGSKA (reference sequence).

This clonotype came up a few times. The gene calls are TRBV25-1 and TRBJ1-1; D is possibly TRBD1 (5 bases). Trimming pared 1 base from V and 8 bases from J, leaving 17 bases between. There are 15 residues in the CDR3. Germline V gene data show CDR1 as MGHDK and CDR2 as SYGVNS. The CDR3 nucleotides read TGTGCCAGCAGTGAATGGGTAGTCCAGGGTACGGAAGCTTTCTTT. It encodes CASSEWVVQGTEAFF.

J is TRBJ2-7 and V is TRBV21-1. TRBV21-1 is assigned pseudogene status. The CDR3 has 13 residues. The CDR3 sequence: CASSKGASYEQYF. DNA of the CDR3: TGTGCCAGCAGCAAAGGGGCCTCCTACGAGCAGTACTTC.

This clonotype was counted only a few times. The V and J genes are TRBV28 and TRBJ2-3; 13 bases match TRBD2. Germline assignment: CDR1 MDHEN and CDR2 SYDVKM. This CDR3 has 17 residues. J was trimmed by 4 bases and V by 6 bases; bases with no gene match: 10. CDR3 in amino acids: CASSLRTSGSVPDTQYF. In nucleotides, the CDR3 is TGTGCCAGCAGCCTCCGGACTAGCGGGAGTGTTCCAGATACGCAGTATTTT.

The table lists this clonotype with a few counts. The chain combines TRBV7-8 with TRBJ2-1, with D maybe TRBD1 (5 bases). CDR1 and CDR2 from the germline V gene are SGHVS and FQNEAQ. There are 15 residues in the CDR3. Trimming removed 1 base from V and 6 bases from J, with 13 bases in between. The CDR3: CASSLVTGVPNEQFF. Written as DNA, the CDR3 is TGTGCCAGCAGCTTAGTTACAGGAGTTCCCAATGAGCAGTTCTTC.

This rearrangement joins TRBV10-1 to TRBJ1-1, with TRBD1 matching over 9 bases. J lost 3 bases, V lost 2 bases, and 16 bases had no gene match. CDR1 and CDR2 from the germline V gene are WNHNN and SYGVQD (reference sequence). There are 19 residues in the CDR3. The DNA for the CDR3 is TGCGCCAGCAGTGAGAAGAGGGACAGGGTTAGGTCCTGGGACACTGAAGCTTTCTTT. Its translation is CASSEKRDRVRSWDTEAFF.

The chain links TRBV20-1 to TRBJ2-4, with D unresolved. Germline V lookup: CDR1 DFQATT, CDR2 SNEGSKA (reference sequence). The ends were cut back, 3 bases at V and 7 bases at J, with 10 bases in the middle. The CDR3 loop spans 12 amino acids. The CDR3 DNA is TGCAGTGCTAGCCTGGACCGGAACATTCAGTACTTC. It translates to CSASLDRNIQYF.

This chain connects TRBV24-1 to TRBJ2-1, with 9 positions matching TRBD2. This CDR3 is 16 amino acids long. Losses at the gene ends were 2 bases for V and 3 bases for J; bases not matched to a gene: 4. Germline-derived CDR1 and CDR2 are KGHDR and SFDVKD. CDR3 loop: CATSDSGTSNYNEQFF. The DNA for the CDR3 is TGTGCCACCAGTGATTCCGGGACTAGCAACTACAATGAGCAGTTCTTC.

This chain connects TRBV2 to TRBJ2-3, with D possibly matching TRBD1 (6 bases). V was pared by 6 bases and J by 14 bases, with 18 bases between. CDR3 length: 12 amino acids. Germline V gene lookup returns CDR1 SNHLY and CDR2 FYNNEI. CDR3 DNA sequence: TGTGCCAGCAGCCGACCTGGGGGCGCGCCGTATTTT. Translation gives CASSRPGGAPYF.

This clonotype was seen more than once but under ten times. V gene TRBV7-2 combines with J gene TRBJ2-7, with D possibly TRBD1 on 6 matching bases. Trimming took off 4 bases at V and 3 bases at J, with 16 bases between the two ends. The CDR3 covers 15 residues. Germline CDR1 SGHTA, CDR2 FQGNSA. The CDR3 region has the DNA TGTGCCAGCAGCTCATTCTCCGGGACAAACTACGAGCAGTACTTC. As protein: CASSSFSGTNYEQYF.

This clonotype has only a few counts. The chain links TRBV5-1 to TRBJ2-2; 8 bases line up with TRBD1. Germline assignment: CDR1 SGHRS and CDR2 YFSETQ. The CDR3 totals 15 residues. V trimming: 3 bases; J trimming: 6 bases; junction bases outside the gene matches: 7. The CDR3 DNA follows: TGCGCCAGCAGCTGGAGCGGACAGGGCGCCGGGGAGCTGTTTTTT. It translates to CASSWSGQGAGELFF.

This clonotype was counted many times. The chain links TRBV28 to TRBJ1-3; perhaps TRBD1 as D (5 bases). This CDR3 is built from 15 residues. Germline assignment: CDR1 MDHEN and CDR2 SYDVKM. V lost 6 bases and J lost 8, with 20 bases in between. The CDR3 region is CASSPAPGRGHTIYF. Written as DNA, the CDR3 is TGTGCCAGCAGCCCCGCCCCGGGCCGGGGACACACCATATATTTT.

This chain joins TRBV6-1 and TRBJ2-1; no firm D call. Trimming removed 6 bases from V and 0 bases from J, with 9 bases in between. CDR1 and CDR2 from the germline V gene are MNHNS and SASEGT. CDR3 length equals 14 residues. The chain's CDR3 is CASRPKSSYNEQFF. The CDR3 bases are TGTGCCAGCAGGCCTAAGAGCTCCTACAATGAGCAGTTCTTC.

This clonotype was counted between two and nine times. The chain uses TRBV29-1 and TRBJ2-5; D is ambiguous. There are 17 residues in the CDR3. Between the trimmed V and J ends, which lost 1 base and 1 base, there was a span of 19 bases. Germline-derived CDR1 and CDR2 are SQVTM and ANQGSEA. This CDR3 reads CSVEGPGVLVSQETQYF. The DNA for the CDR3 is TGCAGCGTTGAAGGACCTGGGGTCCTGGTGTCCCAAGAGACCCAGTACTTC.